One sample yielded the 27 T cell receptor beta chains listed below, sequenced in a study of T cells in Graves' hyperthyroidism and ophthalmopathy. The TCR beta CDR3 regions underwent amplification using RNA transcripts as the source. A set of HTBI primers served as the primers for a first-round RT-PCR of the TCR CDR3. TCRdb re-called the multiplex PCR reads with MiXCR, one entry per CDR3 protein. Seen here are approximately 260,000 distinct CDR3 sequences, roughly 15% observed once, and the top ten hold more than 30%. The sequenced sample was blood. These receptors all stem from a woman aged 50 to 60 with Graves' hyperthyroidism that later progressed to Graves' ophthalmopathy.

This clonotype was seen at least ten times. This chain links TRBV9 with TRBJ1-1; D possibly corresponds to TRBD1 (5 bases). This CDR3 is built from 13 residues. V lost 2 bases and J 6 bases, leaving 11 bases between the germline ends. The germline V gene has CDR1 SGDLS and CDR2 YYNGEE. CDR3: CASSVPGKAEAFF. DNA of the CDR3: TGTGCCAGCAGCGTCCCAGGGAAGGCTGAAGCTTTCTTT.

This clonotype was observed a few times. This chain links TRBV14 with TRBJ2-3; 9 nucleotides agree with TRBD1. CDR1 SGHDN and CDR2 FVKESK come from the germline V gene. This CDR3 has 16 residues. The V segment lost 4 bases and the J segment 4 bases; nucleotides outside the gene matches: 9. The CDR3 nucleotides are TGTGCCAGCAGCCTTCTGGGGACAGGGACCCCAGATACGCAGTATTTT. Translation: CASSLLGTGTPDTQYF.

This clonotype was picked up a small number of times. V usage is TRBV19 and J usage is TRBJ1-2; D unclear. Germline V lookup: CDR1 LNHDA, CDR2 SQIVND (reference sequence). The CDR3 runs 15 residues. Trimming removed 8 bases at V and 4 bases at J, with 20 bases between. CDR3 nucleotides: TGTGCCAGTCGCGAAGCGGGCGCGACGTCCTATGGCTACACCTTC. Translating gives CASREAGATSYGYTF.

This clonotype was detected ten times or more. The chain recombines TRBV28 with TRBJ1-1, with 7 nucleotides matching TRBD1. Losses at the gene ends were 7 bases for V and 6 bases for J; bases not matched to a gene: 11. This CDR3 comprises 14 residues. Germline CDR1 and CDR2: MDHEN and SYDVKM. The CDR3 bases are TGTGCCAGCACCAAGGTAGGGGGCTTCGCTGAAGCTTTCTTT. The encoded protein is CASTKVGGFAEAFF.

This chain joins TRBV20-1 and TRBJ1-2; TRBD1 agrees at 8 bases. The V and J ends lost 0 bases and 6 bases, in that order; junction bases with no gene match: 3. CDR3 length: 13 residues. Germline V CDR1 and CDR2: DFQATT, SNEGSKA (reference sequence). The CDR3 nucleotides are TGCAGTGCTAGAGACAGGGGGCGAGATGGCTACACCTTC. It specifies CSARDRGRDGYTF.

This clonotype was counted many times. The chain has TRBV27 and TRBJ2-1; TRBD2 aligns across 11 bases. With V trimmed by 4 bases and J by 2 bases, 4 bases remained unmatched. Per the germline V gene, CDR1 is MNHEY and CDR2 is SMNVEV (reference sequence). This CDR3 has 16 amino acids. The CDR3 coding sequence is TGTGCCAGCAGTTCGCGACTAGCGGGAACCTACAATGAGCAGTTCTTC. Translation gives CASSSRLAGTYNEQFF.

This clonotype was seen repeatedly, ten times or more. The chain has TRBV7-3 and TRBJ2-7; TRBD2 matches 11 bases. CDR1 is SGHTA, CDR2 FQGTGA, per germline. This CDR3 region has 19 residues. Trimming took 5 bases from V and 0 from J; bases not matched to a gene: 15. The DNA for the CDR3 is TGTGCCAGCAGCCCCCGTCCCGGGACTAGCGGTAGCAACTCCTACGAGCAGTACTTC. Residues: CASSPRPGTSGSNSYEQYF.

This clonotype showed up many times. V and J are TRBV6-1 and TRBJ2-3; D gene unclear. V lost 0 bases to trimming and J lost 5 bases, with 15 bases between them. Germline V gene lookup returns CDR1 MNHNS and CDR2 SASEGT. CDR3 size: 16 residues. This CDR3 is CASSEALPPTGDTQYF. Here the CDR3 DNA reads TGTGCCAGCAGTGAAGCGCTTCCACCAACGGGAGATACGCAGTATTTT.

Worth noting for this clonotype: This may stem from a read error, because a much larger clone lies one nucleotide away. The chain is built from TRBV7-9 and TRBJ1-1; perhaps TRBD1 as D (5 bases). Trimming removed 7 bases at V and 4 bases at J, with 13 bases between. CDR1 and CDR2 (germline): SEHNR, FQNEAQ (reference sequence). The CDR3 runs to 13 residues. This CDR3 reads CASTPSGTTEAFF. In DNA form, the CDR3 reads TGTGCCAGCACCCCGTCTGGGACCACTGAAGCTTTCTTT.

Concerning this clonotype itself: A much more abundant neighbour one base away suggests this may be a read error. The rearrangement uses TRBV30 and TRBJ1-2; perhaps TRBD1 as D (5 bases). Germline-derived CDR1 and CDR2 are GTSNPN and SVGIG (reference sequence). The CDR3 length is 15 residues. V dropped 1 base and J dropped 4 bases, with 16 bases sitting between them. Here the CDR3 DNA reads TGTGCCTGGAGTGGGGTTCTGGGGGTTGGCTATGGCTACACCTTC. Translating it yields CAWSGVLGVGYGYTF.

In its sample, this clonotype was seen many times. This sequence joins TRBV3-1 and TRBJ1-1; perhaps TRBD1 as D (5 bases). CDR1 is LGHDT, CDR2 YNNKEL, per germline (reference sequence). There are 15 residues in the CDR3. V lost 2 bases, J lost 8 bases, and 18 bases lay in between. The CDR3 DNA sequence: TGTGCCAGCAGCCAAATGGGGAGGAGGGGCCCAGAAGCTTTCTTT. Its protein is CASSQMGRRGPEAFF. Variable domain in full (rest from reference TRBV3-1 and TRBJ1-1): DTAVSQTPKYLVTQMGNDKSIKCEQNLGHDTMYWYKQDSKKFLKIMFSYNNKELIINETVPNRFSPKSPDKAHLNLHINSLELGDSAVYFCASSQMGRRGPEAFFGQGTRLTVV.

This chain joins TRBV9 and TRBJ2-1; 11 bases line up with TRBD2. The germline gives CDR1 SGDLS, CDR2 YYNGEE. The ends lost 3 bases at V and 4 bases at J; junction bases unmatched: 6. The CDR3 contains 16 residues. The CDR3 here is CASSGGTSGSYNEQFF. The CDR3 nucleotides are TGTGCCAGCAGCGGAGGAACTAGCGGGAGTTACAATGAGCAGTTCTTC. The whole variable domain, remainder taken from reference TRBV9 and TRBJ2-1, is DSGVTQTPKHLITATGQRVTLRCSPRSGDLSVYWYQQSLDQGLQFLIQYYNGEERAKGNILERFSAQQFPDLHSELNLSSLELGDSALYFCASSGGTSGSYNEQFFGPGTRLTVL.

This clonotype was counted at least ten times. In DNA form, the CDR3 reads TGCAGTGCTACAGCGGGAAGGGGAGAGACCCAGTACTTC. Protein sequence: CSATAGRGETQYF. This chain joins TRBV20-1 and TRBJ2-5; 7 bases line up with TRBD2. The length of the CDR3 is 13 residues. Germline V gene sequence: CDR1 DFQATT, CDR2 SNEGSKA (reference sequence). J gave up 4 bases and V 4 bases, and 6 bases lay outside the gene matches.

The table lists this clonotype with many counts. The V call is TRBV10-3, the J call TRBJ1-2; D perhaps matches TRBD1 (5 bases). Germline V gives CDR1 ENHRY, CDR2 SYGVKD. Trimming took 3 bases from V and 3 from J, leaving 8 bases between them. The CDR3 totals 13 residues. The CDR3 spells CAISDRDDYGYTF. CDR3 bases: TGTGCCATCAGTGATAGGGACGACTATGGCTACACCTTC.

This clonotype was seen a handful of times. This chain links TRBV5-4 with TRBJ2-7; TRBD1 agrees at 7 bases. Germline CDR1 SGHNT, CDR2 YYREEE (reference sequence). The V segment lost 6 bases and the J segment 0 bases; nucleotides outside the gene matches: 9. The CDR3 has 15 residues. The DNA for the CDR3 is TGTGCCAGCAACACCAAGACAGGGAGCTCCTACGAGCAGTACTTC. It is translated as CASNTKTGSSYEQYF.

This clonotype was seen repeatedly, ten times or more. V usage is TRBV28 and J usage is TRBJ1-2; D unresolved. With 6 bases removed from V and 1 base from J, the gap between germline ends came to 15 bases. The CDR3 spans 15 residues. Germline V gene sequence: CDR1 MDHEN, CDR2 SYDVKM. The CDR3: CASSPPRGFNYGYTF. CDR3 nucleotides: TGTGCCAGCAGCCCCCCGCGGGGATTTAACTATGGCTACACCTTC.

This clonotype was seen repeatedly, ten times or more. The chain recombines TRBV20-1 with TRBJ2-1; 9 bases agree with TRBD1. The V gene end was trimmed by 4 bases and the J gene end by 8 bases; junction bases not matched to a gene: 15. Per germline, CDR1 DFQATT and CDR2 SNEGSKA (reference sequence). CDR3 size: 16 residues. The CDR3 region is CSAKTHRGLRDYEQFF. Written as DNA, the CDR3 is TGCAGTGCTAAAACGCACAGGGGGCTAAGGGATTATGAGCAGTTCTTC.

This clonotype has ten or more counts. The V and J genes are TRBV28 and TRBJ1-2; 11 nucleotides match TRBD1. Germline trimming cut 5 bases from V and 4 bases from J; bases unmatched to any gene: 3. CDR3 length equals 14 residues. Per the germline V gene, CDR1 is MDHEN and CDR2 is SYDVKM. In DNA, the CDR3 is TGTGCCAGCAGTACCGGGACAGGGGGCTATGGCTACACCTTC. This encodes CASSTGTGGYGYTF.

This clonotype was seen many times. The chain has TRBV20-1 and TRBJ2-1; 8 bases are a match to TRBD2. From germline, CDR1 is DFQATT and CDR2 SNEGSKA (reference sequence). V gave up 3 bases and J gave up 10 bases; unmatched junction bases: 14. This CDR3 is built from 15 residues. CDR3 protein: CSASRDAGGPQEQFF. The DNA of the CDR3 is TGCAGTGCTAGTCGTGATGCGGGAGGTCCCCAGGAGCAGTTCTTC.

This chain connects TRBV5-4 to TRBJ2-2; no reliable D call. V was clipped by 2 bases and J by 0 bases, with 5 bases between them. Germline V gives CDR1 SGHNT, CDR2 YYREEE (reference sequence). The CDR3 totals 14 residues. This CDR3 is CASSFGSNTGELFF. CDR3 coding DNA: TGTGCCAGCAGCTTTGGATCGAACACCGGGGAGCTGTTTTTT.

This clonotype was seen a few times. The CDR3 reads CSVRWRSGGRLFF. The DNA of the CDR3 is TGCAGCGTACGTTGGAGATCGGGGGGACGACTGTTTTTT. This sequence joins TRBV29-1 and TRBJ2-2, with 7 bases matching TRBD2. The CDR3 sequence is 13 residues long. The J segment lost 14 bases and the V segment lost 6 bases, leaving 15 bases of the junction unmatched. Germline CDR1 is SQVTM and CDR2 is ANQGSEA.

This clonotype was seen at least ten times. V usage is TRBV28 and J usage is TRBJ2-3; weak D call: TRBD1 (6 bases). The V end lost 3 bases, the J end lost 3 bases, and 13 bases lay between the germline ends. Per germline, CDR1 MDHEN and CDR2 SYDVKM. This CDR3 region has 15 residues. CDR3 amino acids: CASSLGYQGTDTQYF. For the CDR3, the DNA is TGTGCCAGCAGTTTGGGGTATCAGGGGACAGATACGCAGTATTTT. Combining the CDR3 with reference TRBV28 and TRBJ2-3 gives the whole variable domain DVKVTQSSRYLVKRTGEKVFLECVQDMDHENMFWYRQDPGLGLRLIYFSYDVKMKEKGDIPEGYSVSREKKERFSLILESASTNQTSMYLCASSLGYQGTDTQYFGPGTRLTVL.

This clonotype appeared many times. V gene TRBV7-9 combines with J gene TRBJ1-1; D remains unclear. Germline V lookup: CDR1 SEHNR, CDR2 FQNEAQ (reference sequence). The CDR3 is 13 residues long. Deletions cut 0 bases from V and 1 base from J, with 3 bases between. The CDR3 nucleotides are TGTGCCAGCAGCTTAGCAGAGAACACTGAAGCTTTCTTT. The encoded protein is CASSLAENTEAFF. Together with reference TRBV7-9 and TRBJ1-1, the CDR3 gives the full variable domain: DTGVSQNPRHKITKRGQNVTFRCDPISEHNRLYWYRQTLGQGPEFLTYFQNEAQLEKSRLLSDRFSAERPKGSFSTLEIQRTEQGDSAMYLCASSLAENTEAFFGQGTRLTVV.

This clonotype has a count of ten or more. The rearrangement joins TRBV6-5 to TRBJ2-1; 12 positions match TRBD2. Germline V lookup: CDR1 MNHEY, CDR2 SVGAGI. V was clipped by 4 bases and J by 4 bases; unmatched bases: 8. This CDR3 contains 17 residues. DNA of the CDR3: TGTGCCAGCAGTTCCAGGACTAGCGGGGCCTTTTACAATGAGCAGTTCTTC. Translating gives CASSSRTSGAFYNEQFF.

This clonotype has a count of ten or more. The chain employs TRBV27 and TRBJ2-1, with 8 bases that match TRBD1. Losses at the gene ends were 5 bases for V and 10 bases for J; bases not matched to a gene: 13. Germline V gene sequence: CDR1 MNHEY, CDR2 SMNVEV (reference sequence). The CDR3 runs 15 residues. The DNA for the CDR3 is TGTGCCAGCAGTCCTCGACAGGGGCGGACAGAAGAGCAGTTCTTC. This translates into CASSPRQGRTEEQFF.

This clonotype showed up many times. The chain combines TRBV7-8 with TRBJ1-2; TRBD1 might be the D (6 bases). Per the germline V gene, CDR1 is SGHVS and CDR2 is FQNEAQ. Between the trimmed V and J ends, which lost 3 bases and 3 bases, there was a span of 20 bases. CDR3 length equals 17 residues. The DNA for the CDR3 is TGTGCCAGCAGCTTTACGCGGGGGCCTCTTAACCACTATGGCTACACCTTC. The encoded protein is CASSFTRGPLNHYGYTF.

This chain connects TRBV7-3 to TRBJ2-6; no reliable D call. Trimming took 0 bases from V and 0 from J, leaving 15 bases between them. The CDR3 extends over 19 amino acids. Germline CDR1 is SGHTA and CDR2 is FQGTGA. The CDR3 spells CASSLTPKDIFSGANVLTF. The CDR3 region has the DNA TGTGCCAGCAGCTTAACCCCTAAAGACATTTTCTCTGGGGCCAACGTCCTGACTTTC.